These 8 T cell receptor beta chains share one sample of origin, sequenced in a study of cytomegalovirus exposure and HLA in healthy donors. Generated by immunoSEQ multiplex PCR, the TCRdb table keeps only in-frame clones and is missing some. The sample lists tens of thousands of clones, around 90% occurring once. The material sequenced was PBMCs. The source of these receptors is a man aged 18 to 30 in good health and CMV-seronegative.

The V gene is TRBV9, the J gene TRBJ2-3, with 7 bases matching TRBD2. The J segment lost 3 bases and the V segment lost 7 bases, leaving 5 bases of the junction unmatched. The CDR3 spans 13 residues. Germline CDR1 reads SGDLS; CDR2 reads YYNGEE. CDR3: CASAGEGTDTQYF. Written as DNA, the CDR3 is TGTGCCAGCGCGGGAGAGGGGACAGATACGCAGTATTTT.

The rearrangement links TRBV5-4 to TRBJ2-7; no reliable D call. The V gene's germline CDR1 is SGHNT and CDR2 YYREEE (reference sequence). This CDR3 is built from 14 residues. Trimming took 3 bases from V and 4 from J, leaving 14 bases between them. The CDR3 sequence is CASSSRSNRYEQYF. CDR3 bases: TGTGCCAGCAGCTCGCGGTCTAATCGTTACGAGCAGTACTTC.

The rearrangement joins TRBV7-2 to TRBJ2-5; 8 bases line up with TRBD2. The CDR3 has 15 amino acids. CDR1 is SGHTA and CDR2 is FQGNSA in the germline V gene. Germline trimming cut 2 bases from V and 4 bases from J; bases unmatched to any gene: 6. CDR3 residues: CASSLLREEGETQYF. The DNA of the CDR3 is TGTGCCAGCAGCTTATTGCGGGAGGAGGGAGAGACCCAGTACTTC.

The chain joins TRBV9 to TRBJ2-3, with D tentatively TRBD2 (5 bases). Germline V gene lookup returns CDR1 SGDLS and CDR2 YYNGEE. This CDR3 has 17 residues. Trimming left V 0 bases short and J 4 bases short, with 18 bases between. The CDR3 is CASSVDPSGLVSDTQYF. The CDR3 nucleotides read TGTGCCAGCAGCGTAGACCCCTCAGGACTCGTCTCAGATACGCAGTATTTT.

The rearrangement uses TRBV9 and TRBJ2-3, with 10 bases fitting TRBD2. The CDR3 extends over 17 amino acids. V trimming: 0 bases; J trimming: 2 bases; junction bases outside the gene matches: 6. CDR1 and CDR2 from the germline V gene are SGDLS and YYNGEE. The CDR3 DNA follows: TGTGCCAGCAGCGTAGTCCCCCTAGCGGGGGTCACAGATACGCAGTATTTT. Translation gives CASSVVPLAGVTDTQYF.

The J gene is TRBJ2-5, the V gene TRBV29-1; the match to TRBD2 covers 12 bases. The CDR3 loop spans 13 amino acids. The V gene's germline CDR1 is SQVTM and CDR2 ANQGSEA. V was clipped by 6 bases and J by 4 bases; unmatched bases: 3. Written as DNA, the CDR3 is TGCAGCGTGGAGGGACTAGCGGGAGAGACCCAGTACTTC. Amino acids: CSVEGLAGETQYF.

This clone was seen just once. The genes are TRBV7-2 and TRBJ2-1; TRBD2 matches 7 bases. The germline gives CDR1 SGHTA, CDR2 FQGNSA. This CDR3 is 17 amino acids long. J gave up 2 bases and V 2 bases, and 9 bases lay outside the gene matches. CDR3 amino acids: CASSLRRLAEAYNEQFF. Here the CDR3 DNA reads TGTGCCAGCAGCTTAAGGAGGCTAGCGGAAGCCTACAATGAGCAGTTCTTC.

V and J are TRBV5-8 and TRBJ2-7, with TRBD1 as a possible D gene (6 bases). The length of the CDR3 is 15 residues. Trimming took off 4 bases at V and 1 base at J, with 15 bases between the two ends. CDR1 is SGHTS, CDR2 YDEGEE, per germline. CDR3 sequence reads: CASSADRLGSYEQYF. The CDR3 DNA reads TGTGCCAGCAGCGCGGACAGATTAGGGTCCTACGAGCAGTACTTC.